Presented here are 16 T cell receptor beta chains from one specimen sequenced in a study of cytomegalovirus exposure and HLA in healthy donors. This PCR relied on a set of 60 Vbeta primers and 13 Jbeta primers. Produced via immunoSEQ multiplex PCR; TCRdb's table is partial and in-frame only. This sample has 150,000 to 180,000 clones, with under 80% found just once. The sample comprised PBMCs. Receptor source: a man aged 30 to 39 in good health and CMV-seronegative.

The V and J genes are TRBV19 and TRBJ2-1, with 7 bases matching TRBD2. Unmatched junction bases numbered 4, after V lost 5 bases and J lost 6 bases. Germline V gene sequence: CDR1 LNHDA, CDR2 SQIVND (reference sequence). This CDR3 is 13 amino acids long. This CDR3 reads CASSAQRGNEQFF. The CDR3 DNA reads TGTGCCAGTAGTGCCCAGCGGGGCAATGAGCAGTTCTTC.

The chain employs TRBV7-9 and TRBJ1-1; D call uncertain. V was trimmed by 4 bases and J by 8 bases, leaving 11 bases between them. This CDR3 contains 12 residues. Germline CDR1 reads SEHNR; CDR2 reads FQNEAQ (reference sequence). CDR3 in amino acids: CASSWAEGEAFF. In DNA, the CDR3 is TGTGCCAGCAGCTGGGCGGAGGGCGAAGCTTTCTTT.

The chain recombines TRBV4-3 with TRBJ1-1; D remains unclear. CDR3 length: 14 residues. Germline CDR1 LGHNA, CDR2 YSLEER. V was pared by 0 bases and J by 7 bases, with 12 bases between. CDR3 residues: CASSQDLEICEAFF. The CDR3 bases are TGCGCCAGCAGCCAAGATCTTGAGATTTGTGAAGCTTTCTTT.

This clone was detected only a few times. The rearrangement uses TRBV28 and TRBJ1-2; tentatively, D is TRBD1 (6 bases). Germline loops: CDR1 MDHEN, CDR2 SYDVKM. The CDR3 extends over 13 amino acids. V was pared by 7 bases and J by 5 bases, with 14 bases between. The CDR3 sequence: CASIADRFYGYTF. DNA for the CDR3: TGTGCCAGCATCGCAGACAGGTTTTATGGCTACACCTTC.

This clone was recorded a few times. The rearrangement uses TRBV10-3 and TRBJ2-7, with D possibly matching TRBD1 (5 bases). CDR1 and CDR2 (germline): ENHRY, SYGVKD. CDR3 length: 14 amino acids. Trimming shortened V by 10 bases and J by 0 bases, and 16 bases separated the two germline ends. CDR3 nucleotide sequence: TGTGCCACCCAACCCGACAGATCCTCCTACGAGCAGTACTTC. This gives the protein CATQPDRSSYEQYF.

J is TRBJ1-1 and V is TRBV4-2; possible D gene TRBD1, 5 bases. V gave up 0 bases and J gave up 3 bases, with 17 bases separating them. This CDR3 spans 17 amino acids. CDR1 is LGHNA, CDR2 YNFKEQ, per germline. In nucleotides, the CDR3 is TGTGCCAGCAGCCAAGAGGCTAGGGGCGCCGGGTACACTGAAGCTTTCTTT. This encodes CASSQEARGAGYTEAFF.

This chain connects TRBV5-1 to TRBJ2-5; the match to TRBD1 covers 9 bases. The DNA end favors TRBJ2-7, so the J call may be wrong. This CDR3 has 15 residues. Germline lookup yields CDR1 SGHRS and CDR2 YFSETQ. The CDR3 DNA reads TGCGCCAGCAGCTTGGCGGGACAGGGCTCCTACGAGCAGTACTTC. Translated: CASSLAGQGSYEQYF.

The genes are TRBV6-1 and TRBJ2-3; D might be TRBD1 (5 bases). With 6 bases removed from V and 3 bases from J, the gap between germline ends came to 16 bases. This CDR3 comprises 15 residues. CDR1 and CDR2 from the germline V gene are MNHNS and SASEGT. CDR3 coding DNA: TGTGCCAGCAGGCTCCTTAAGGGGCCTACAGATACGCAGTATTTT. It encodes CASRLLKGPTDTQYF.

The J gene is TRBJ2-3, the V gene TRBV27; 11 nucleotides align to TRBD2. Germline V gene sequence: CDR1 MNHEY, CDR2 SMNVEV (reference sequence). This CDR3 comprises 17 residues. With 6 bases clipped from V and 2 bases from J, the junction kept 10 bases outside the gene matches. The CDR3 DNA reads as TGTGCCAGCAGCTCCCTTCTACTAGCGGGGGTCACAGATACGCAGTATTTT. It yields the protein CASSSLLLAGVTDTQYF.

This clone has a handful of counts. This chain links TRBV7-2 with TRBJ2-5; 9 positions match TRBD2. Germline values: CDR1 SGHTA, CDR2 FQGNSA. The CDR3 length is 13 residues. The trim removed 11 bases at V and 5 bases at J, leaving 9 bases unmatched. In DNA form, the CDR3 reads TGTGCCGGGGGGAGCGGGGGGCGGGAGACCCAGTACTTC. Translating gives CAGGSGGRETQYF.

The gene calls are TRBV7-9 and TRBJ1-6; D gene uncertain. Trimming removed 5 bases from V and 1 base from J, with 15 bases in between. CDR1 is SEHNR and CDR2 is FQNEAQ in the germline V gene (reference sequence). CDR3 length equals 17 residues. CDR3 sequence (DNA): TGTGCCAGCAGCGTACAAGTCTCGGGATCCTATAATTCACCCCTCCACTTT. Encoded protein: CASSVQVSGSYNSPLHF.

In nucleotides, the CDR3 is TGTGCCAGCAGTGAGTACGGTCAGCCCCAGCATTTT. It is translated as CASSEYGQPQHF. The gene calls are TRBV25-1 and TRBJ1-5; D not certain. Germline lookup yields CDR1 MGHDK and CDR2 SYGVNS. Trimming took off 3 bases at V and 6 bases at J, with 6 bases between the two ends. The CDR3 spans 12 residues.

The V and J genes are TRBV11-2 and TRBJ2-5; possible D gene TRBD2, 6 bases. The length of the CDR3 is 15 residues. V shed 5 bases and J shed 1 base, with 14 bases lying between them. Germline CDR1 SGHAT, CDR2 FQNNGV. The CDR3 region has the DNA TGTGCCAGCAGCCTACCCGGAGGGACCCAAGAGACCCAGTACTTC. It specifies CASSLPGGTQETQYF.

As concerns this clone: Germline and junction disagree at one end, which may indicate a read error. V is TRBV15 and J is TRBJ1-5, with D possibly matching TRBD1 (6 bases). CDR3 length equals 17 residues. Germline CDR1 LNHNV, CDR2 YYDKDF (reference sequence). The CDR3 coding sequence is TGTGCCACCAGCAGAGATGAGGGGGGGGCGGAAAATCAGCCCCAGAATTTT. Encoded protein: CATSRDEGGAENQPQNF.

CDR3 nucleotide sequence: TGTGCCAGCAGTTTCACAGGGGGCAGAGAGACCCAGTACTTC. It yields the protein CASSFTGGRETQYF. The V and J genes are TRBV6-5 and TRBJ2-5; 9 bases match TRBD1. Germline values: CDR1 MNHEY, CDR2 SVGAGI. The CDR3 runs 14 residues. V gave up 4 bases and J gave up 4 bases; unmatched junction bases: 4.

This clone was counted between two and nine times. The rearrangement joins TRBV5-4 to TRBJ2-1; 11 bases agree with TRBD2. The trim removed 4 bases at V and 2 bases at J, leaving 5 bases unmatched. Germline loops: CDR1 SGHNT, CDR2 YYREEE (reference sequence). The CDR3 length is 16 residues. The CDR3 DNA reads TGTGCCAGCAGCCCCCCACTAGCGGGGGCCTACAATGAGCAGTTCTTC. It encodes CASSPPLAGAYNEQFF.